The clone carrying this TCR beta chain was observed a handful of times. Germline V gives CDR1 SGHAT, CDR2 FQNNGV. Trimming took off 0 bases at V and 0 bases at J, with 18 bases between the two ends. This CDR3 has 19 amino acids. This sample is drawn from a study of identical twins. TCRdb ran MiXCR on the 5' RACE reads and lists one entry per CDR3 protein. The sample shows hundreds of thousands of distinct CDR3 sequences, around an eighth of them seen only once. These data were also reused for a study on yellow fever vaccine responses in identical twins.

The receptor was derived from a woman aged 18 to 35 in good health. The genes are TRBV11-2 and TRBJ2-1; maybe TRBD1 (6 bases). Sequenced input: PBMCs. CDR3: CASSLEGVARGGSYNEQFF. The CDR3 DNA reads TGTGCCAGCAGCTTAGAAGGGGTGGCTAGAGGGGGCTCCTACAATGAGCAGTTCTTC.